This T cell receptor beta chain was sequenced for a study of T cells after yellow fever vaccination. Looking at the study overall: SMART-Seq v4 Ultra Low Input prepared libraries from low-cell fractions. Overall study findings and caveats: On re-exposure, the response was weaker but peaked faster, at day 5 versus 15. Although most clonotypes did not, a small share appeared in both CD4 and CD8 compartments.

The CDR3 spans 16 residues. Per the germline V gene, CDR1 is MNHEY and CDR2 is SVGAGI. Trimming shortened V by 4 bases and J by 2 bases, and 12 bases separated the two germline ends. TCRdb re-called the 5' RACE reads with MiXCR, one entry per CDR3 protein. The table lists around 250,000 distinct CDR3 sequences, about 7% of them singletons. This clonotype was detected a few times. Its target is not known. The specimen was CD4+ T cells sorted from PBMCs, collected 15 days after the yellow fever booster vaccination. This receptor was identified in a young man who received the YFV17D yellow fever vaccine. The V call is TRBV6-5, the J call TRBJ2-6; D is unclear. The CDR3 reads CASSWGRRTGANVLTF. CDR3 DNA: TGTGCCAGCAGTTGGGGTCGACGGACTGGGGCCAACGTCCTGACTTTC.